The clone carrying this T cell receptor beta chain was picked up many times. These data are taken from a study of identical twins. TCRdb ran MiXCR on the 5' RACE reads and lists one entry per CDR3 protein. The data hold under 250,000 distinct CDR3 sequences, with about 7.5% observed a single time. Looked up from germline, CDR1 is MDHEN and CDR2 is SYDVKM. J was trimmed by 3 bases and V by 4 bases; bases with no gene match: 9. This CDR3 contains 15 residues. The sample was also reused in another study, on yellow fever vaccine responses in identical twins. That paper notes: Reportedly, twins showed a vaccine T cell response that looked partly convergent and partly personalized.

The V gene is TRBV28, the J gene TRBJ2-7, with TRBD2 matching over 7 bases. The receptor comes from a woman younger than 30 in good health. Sequencing was carried out using memory (CD45RO+) T cells sorted from blood. CDR3 sequence reads: CASSSPGGVNYEQYF. Here the CDR3 DNA reads TGTGCCAGCAGTTCCCCTGGGGGGGTTAACTACGAGCAGTACTTC.